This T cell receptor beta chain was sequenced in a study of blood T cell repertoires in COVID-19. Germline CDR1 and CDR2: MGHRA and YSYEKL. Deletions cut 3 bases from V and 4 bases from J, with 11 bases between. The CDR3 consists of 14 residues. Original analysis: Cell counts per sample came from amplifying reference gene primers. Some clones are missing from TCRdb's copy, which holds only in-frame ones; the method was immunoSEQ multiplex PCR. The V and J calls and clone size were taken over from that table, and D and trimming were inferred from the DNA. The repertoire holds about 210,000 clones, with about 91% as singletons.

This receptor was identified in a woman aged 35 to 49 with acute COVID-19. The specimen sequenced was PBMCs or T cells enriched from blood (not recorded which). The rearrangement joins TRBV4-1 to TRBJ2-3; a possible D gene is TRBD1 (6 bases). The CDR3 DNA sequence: TGCGCCAGCAGCCACAAGACAGGAGCAGATACGCAGTATTTT. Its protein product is CASSHKTGADTQYF.